These 3 T cell receptor beta chains originate from one sample sequenced in a study of blood T cells in healthy people across ages. A J-beta primer mix and a sample-barcoded 5' primer were used in a second PCR of roughly 6 to 11 cycles. One entry per CDR3 protein results from TCRdb running MiXCR on the 5' RACE reads. The sample lists 780,000 or so distinct CDR3 sequences; approximately 55% were seen once. The specimen sequenced was blood. The receptors stem from a man older than 75 in good health.

The V call is TRBV12-3 or TRBV12-4, the J call TRBJ2-6; 9 bases are shared with TRBD1. The CDR3 is 12 residues long. V shed 7 bases and J 16 bases; nucleotides not matched to a gene: 8. CDR3 residues: CASIGTGPVLTF. The CDR3 bases are TGTGCCAGCATAGGGACAGGGCCGGTTCTGACTTTC.

The chain recombines TRBV2 with TRBJ1-2; D may be TRBD1 (5 bases). CDR1 and CDR2 (germline): SNHLY, FYNNEI. The CDR3 has 13 amino acids. Trimming stripped 3 bases from V and 6 bases from J, with 11 bases between. CDR3 in DNA: TGTGCCAGCAGTGACGCAGGGACCCATGGCTACACCTTC. Encoded protein: CASSDAGTHGYTF.

The genes are TRBV9 and TRBJ2-5; D is ambiguous. CDR3 length: 12 residues. CDR1 and CDR2 from the germline V gene are SGDLS and YYNGEE. The CDR3 bases are TGTGAGCGTCGCTGGAGCCAAGAGACCCAGTACTTC. Encoded protein: CERRWSQETQYF.